This T cell receptor beta chain came from a study of cytomegalovirus exposure and HLA in healthy donors. Study as a whole: Earlier, 117 million unique TCR beta sequences were recovered from roughly 170 million T cells by an analysis.

The PCR had 60 Vbeta and 13 Jbeta primers. Sequencing was performed with immunoSEQ multiplex PCR; in TCRdb, only in-frame clones are kept and a portion is missing. Its table records about 130,000 clones. Germline V gene data show CDR1 as LNHDA and CDR2 as SQIVND (reference sequence). The CDR3 sequence is 15 residues long. V shed 1 base and J shed 5 bases, with 14 bases lying between them. Material for sequencing was PBMCs. The receptor comes from a woman aged 60-70 years in good health and CMV-seronegative. The J gene is TRBJ1-1, the V gene TRBV19; D unresolved. The CDR3 sequence is CASSIGARVETEAFF. For the CDR3, the DNA is TGTGCCAGTAGTATAGGGGCGCGGGTTGAAACTGAAGCTTTCTTT.